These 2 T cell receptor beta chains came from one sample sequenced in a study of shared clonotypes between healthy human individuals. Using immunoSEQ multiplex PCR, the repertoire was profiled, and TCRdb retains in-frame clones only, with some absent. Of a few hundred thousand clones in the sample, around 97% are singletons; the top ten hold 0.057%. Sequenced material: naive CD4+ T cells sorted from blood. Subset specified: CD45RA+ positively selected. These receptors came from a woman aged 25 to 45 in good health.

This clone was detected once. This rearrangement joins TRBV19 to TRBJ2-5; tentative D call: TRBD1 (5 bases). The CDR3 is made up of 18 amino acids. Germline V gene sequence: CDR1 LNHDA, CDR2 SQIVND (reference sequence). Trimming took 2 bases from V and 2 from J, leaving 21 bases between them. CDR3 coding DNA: TGTGCCAGTAGTATATCCTACCCGGACAAGAAAATACAAGAGACCCAGTACTTC. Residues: CASSISYPDKKIQETQYF.

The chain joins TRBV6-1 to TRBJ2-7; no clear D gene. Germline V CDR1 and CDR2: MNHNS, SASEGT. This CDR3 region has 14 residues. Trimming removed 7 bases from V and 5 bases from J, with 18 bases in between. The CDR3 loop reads CASKGNLFFDEQYF. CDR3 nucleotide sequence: TGTGCCAGCAAGGGAAATCTCTTTTTCGACGAGCAGTACTTC.